A selection of T cell receptor beta chains follows, all from one sample in a study of T cells in Graves' hyperthyroidism and ophthalmopathy. TCRdb fed the multiplex PCR reads into MiXCR, producing one record per CDR3 protein. The sample consists of hundreds of thousands of distinct CDR3 sequences, around 24% of them appearing once. The sequenced material came from blood. These receptors all stem from a woman in her forties with Graves' ophthalmopathy. Both conserved end residues are trimmed from each CDR3. A D gene is named only where the DNA matches it firmly.

J,V,D,CDR3
TRBJ1-2,TRBV7-2,TRBD1,ASGQGPANYGYT
TRBJ1-1,TRBV20-1,-,SANPGRWNTEAF
TRBJ1-4,TRBV28,-,ASRAVGATNEKLF
TRBJ1-2,TRBV28,TRBD1,ASSPRQGYGYT
TRBJ2-4,TRBV6-2/TRBV6-3,TRBD2,ASRRPGLLGDIQY
TRBJ2-7,TRBV7-2,TRBD2,ASSSTSGSSYEQY
TRBJ2-7,TRBV19,TRBD2,ASSRQKGVAGDEQY
TRBJ2-1,TRBV29-1,-,SVAEVEQF
TRBJ2-1,TRBV11-2,TRBD2,ASSLVGTSGGNEQF
TRBJ2-5,TRBV7-2,TRBD2,ASSLTSGASETQY
TRBJ2-5,TRBV7-9,-,ASSYAGETQY
TRBJ2-5,TRBV3-1,-,ASSQEGPERFRKTQY
TRBJ2-7,TRBV27,TRBD1,ASTDRGNYEQY
TRBJ2-7,TRBV30,TRBD1,AWDADRGSYEQY
TRBJ1-1,TRBV5-1,-,ASSLSAQGNTEAF
TRBJ2-7,TRBV6-1,TRBD1,ASSDGGDRGVQQY
TRBJ2-7,TRBV2,TRBD2,ASTYPLAGSYYEQY
TRBJ2-7,TRBV30,TRBD1,AWRPRQGIGYEQY
TRBJ1-5,TRBV3-1,-,ASSPFGRRQPQH
TRBJ2-7,TRBV6-5,-,ASSFTGDEQY
TRBJ2-4,TRBV3-1,TRBD1,ASSRTGGIAKNIQY
TRBJ1-2,TRBV4-2,TRBD1,ASSQESVDRGPGYT
TRBJ1-5,TRBV6-2/TRBV6-3,-,ASLGQLSNQPQH
TRBJ2-2,TRBV18,-,ASSPPSLNTGELF
TRBJ1-5,TRBV19,-,ATQQGHSNQPQH
TRBJ2-7,TRBV29-1,TRBD2,SVETSRTYEQY
TRBJ2-2,TRBV12-3/TRBV12-4,-,ASSLESTGELF
TRBJ2-2,TRBV4-1,-,ASRPSGTNTGELF
TRBJ2-2,TRBV11-3,-,ASSSTTTGELF
TRBJ1-1,TRBV5-5,-,ASSLDRDYTEAF
TRBJ2-7,TRBV11-3,TRBD1,ASSSVTGTGPYEQY
TRBJ1-5,TRBV12-3/TRBV12-4,-,ASSLEGVGQPQH
TRBJ2-7,TRBV28,TRBD2,ASSGGGGSYEQY
TRBJ2-7,TRBV7-6,-,ASSLAYRDDYEQY
TRBJ1-1,TRBV3-1,-,ASSQSTMNTEAF
TRBJ1-5,TRBV12-3/TRBV12-4,-,ASSPAEAEQPQH
TRBJ2-2,TRBV28,TRBD2,ASSPMGLAGLSGELF
TRBJ2-5,TRBV15,-,ATKVQGSGETQY
TRBJ2-7,TRBV20-1,-,SARGDASYEQY
TRBJ2-2,TRBV28,TRBD2,ASSPMGLAGEGTGELF
TRBJ2-7,TRBV28,-,ASSLFAQDNYEQC
TRBJ1-5,TRBV28,TRBD1,ASSKPGTGGGQPQH
TRBJ1-2,TRBV28,-,ASSTSQGRLGYGYT
TRBJ2-2,TRBV12-3/TRBV12-4,-,ASRGGRGVNTGELF
TRBJ2-7,TRBV3-1,TRBD2,ASSPGLAGVNEQY
TRBJ2-7,TRBV30,-,AWGGREDEQY
TRBJ2-7,TRBV6-5,-,ASIGEGPYEQY
TRBJ2-7,TRBV11-2,TRBD1,ASRWTGGSYEQY
TRBJ2-5,TRBV6-5,-,ASSYYGPGAQY
TRBJ2-6,TRBV28,-,ASSLKGLSSGANVLT
TRBJ1-3,TRBV6-2/TRBV6-3,TRBD1,ASSYNPGQVYSGNTIY
TRBJ2-7,TRBV13,-,ASSPGIGTSGEQY
TRBJ2-7,TRBV5-1,-,ASSPIQPSILYEQY
TRBJ1-2,TRBV3-1,-,ASSHYPGASFYGYT
TRBJ1-1,TRBV12-3/TRBV12-4,-,ASSFKQANTEAF